Shown below are 32 T cell receptor beta chains from a single sample sequenced in a study of control samples from healthy donors and cancer patients. The protocol was immunoSEQ multiplex PCR, while the TCRdb copy is restricted to in-frame clones and leaves out a portion. The table records 100,000 to 120,000 clones, 80% to 90% of them present only once. Sequenced input: blood. The receptors were sampled from a woman between 45 and 60 years old in good health.

The CDR3, as DNA: TGTGCCAGCAGCCAAGATCGTAGGGGCGGCTACACCTTC. This encodes CASSQDRRGGYTF. The chain couples TRBV14 to TRBJ1-2; D may be TRBD1 (5 bases). Germline CDR1 SGHDN, CDR2 FVKESK. The CDR3 runs 13 residues. Trimming stripped 0 bases from V and 8 bases from J, with 10 bases between.

This clone came up a few times. This chain connects TRBV3-1 (or the pseudogene TRBV3-2) to TRBJ2-2; D is possibly TRBD2 (5 bases). The CDR3 has 14 amino acids. Germline V CDR1 and CDR2: LGHDT, YNNKEL (reference sequence). CDR3 sequence: CATREERVTGELFF. The CDR3 region has the DNA TGTGCAACCAGAGAGGAGAGGGTAACCGGGGAGCTGTTTTTT.

This clone appeared once. This chain uses TRBV7-9 with TRBJ1-3; a possible D gene is TRBD1 (6 bases). The CDR3 totals 14 residues. Germline V gene lookup returns CDR1 SEHNR and CDR2 FQNEAQ (reference sequence). V was shortened by 3 bases and J by 1 base, with 7 bases between the two germline ends. Written as DNA, the CDR3 is TGTGCCAGCAGCTTCGGACAGTCTGGAAACACCATATATTTT. Protein: CASSFGQSGNTIYF.

In its sample, this clone was seen many times. The rearrangement links TRBV11-2 to TRBJ2-7; 12 positions match TRBD2. Germline CDR1 SGHAT, CDR2 FQNNGV. With V trimmed by 4 bases and J by 2 bases, 3 bases remained unmatched. This CDR3 is built from 15 residues. The CDR3 nucleotides read TGTGCCAGCAGCTCGACTAGCGGGAGTACCTACGAGCAGTACTTC. This codes for CASSSTSGSTYEQYF. The full variable domain, in which reference TRBV11-2 and TRBJ2-7 provide the parts outside the CDR3, is EAGVAQSPRYKIIEKRQSVAFWCNPISGHATLYWYQQILGQGPKLLIQFQNNGVVDDSQLPKDRFSAERLKGVDSTLKIQPAKLEDSAVYLCASSSTSGSTYEQYFGPGTRLTVT.

The chain has TRBV24-1 and TRBJ1-4, with D possibly TRBD1 on 5 matching bases. In germline, CDR1 is KGHDR, CDR2 SFDVKD. This CDR3 is built from 13 residues. V was clipped by 2 bases and J by 8 bases, with 8 bases between them. CDR3: CATSDYQGEKLFF. The CDR3 nucleotides are TGTGCCACCAGTGATTATCAGGGAGAAAAACTGTTTTTT.

This chain joins TRBV4-3 and TRBJ2-3; D is perhaps TRBD2 (5 bases). V lost 1 base and J lost 3, with 14 bases in between. The CDR3 totals 16 residues. Per the germline V gene, CDR1 is LGHNA and CDR2 is YSLEER. The CDR3 region has the DNA TGCGCCAGCAGCCAAGGATCGACGGGGTTGACAGATACGCAGTATTTT. Residues: CASSQGSTGLTDTQYF.

This clone appeared a single time. This rearrangement joins TRBV6-5 to TRBJ1-5; D remains ambiguous. Germline V CDR1 and CDR2: MNHEY, SVGAGI. The CDR3 contains 14 residues. Trimming removed 4 bases at V and 2 bases at J, with 9 bases between. CDR3: CASSSGGGNQPQHF. Written as DNA, the CDR3 is TGTGCCAGCAGTTCAGGAGGAGGCAATCAGCCCCAGCATTTT.

The V call is TRBV6-5, the J call TRBJ2-7; D is tentatively TRBD1 or TRBD2 (5 bases each). This CDR3 has 14 residues. Deletions cut 5 bases from V and 6 bases from J, with 17 bases between. Germline V gene data show CDR1 as MNHEY and CDR2 as SVGAGI. CDR3 nucleotide sequence: TGTGCCAGCAGTCCCCGGGACCCGTGGCTCGAGCAGTACTTC. Protein: CASSPRDPWLEQYF.

This rearrangement joins TRBV2 to TRBJ2-2; tentatively, D is TRBD1 or TRBD2 (5 bases each). Germline-derived CDR1 and CDR2 are SNHLY and FYNNEI. The CDR3 consists of 15 residues. The ends were cut back, 5 bases at V and 7 bases at J, with 17 bases in the middle. CDR3 sequence: CASSMRGIRDGELFF. CDR3 DNA sequence: TGTGCCAGCAGTATGAGGGGAATCCGGGACGGGGAGCTGTTTTTT.

V gene TRBV5-1 combines with J gene TRBJ2-3; 11 bases agree with TRBD2. Germline CDR1 reads SGHRS; CDR2 reads YFSETQ. V trimming: 4 bases; J trimming: 4 bases; junction bases outside the gene matches: 5. The CDR3 contains 15 residues. The CDR3, as DNA: TGCGCCAGCAGCAAGACTAGCGGGACCGCAGATACGCAGTATTTT. This gives the protein CASSKTSGTADTQYF.

The gene calls are TRBV6-4 and TRBJ1-6; 7 positions agree with TRBD1. From germline, CDR1 is MRHNA and CDR2 SNTAGT. J lost 5 bases, V lost 6 bases, and 7 bases had no gene match. The CDR3 sequence is 15 residues long. The CDR3 region has the DNA TGTGCCAGCAGGATTTTTGGGACAGATAATTCACCCCTCCACTTT. Residues: CASRIFGTDNSPLHF.

CDR3 nucleotide sequence: TGTGCCAGCAGCCAGGACAGATACAATGAGCAGTTCTTC. Its protein is CASSQDRYNEQFF. The gene calls are TRBV3-1 (or the pseudogene TRBV3-2) and TRBJ2-1, with D possibly TRBD1 on 6 matching bases. Germline assignment: CDR1 LGHDT and CDR2 YNNKEL (reference sequence). Trimming shortened V by 3 bases and J by 4 bases, and 7 bases separated the two germline ends. The CDR3 has 13 amino acids.

This sequence joins TRBV2 and TRBJ2-6; tentative D call: TRBD1 (5 bases). V lost 7 bases and J 2 bases, leaving 12 bases between the germline ends. Germline CDR1 is SNHLY and CDR2 is FYNNEI. The CDR3 spans 15 residues. The CDR3 spells CASTAGPPGANVLTF. For the CDR3, the DNA is TGTGCCAGCACCGCAGGGCCCCCTGGGGCCAACGTCCTGACTTTC.

This clone was counted a single time. V gene TRBV27 combines with J gene TRBJ2-1; TRBD2 matches 13 bases. The V and J ends lost 2 bases and 9 bases, in that order; junction bases with no gene match: 13. Germline assignment: CDR1 MNHEY and CDR2 SMNVEV (reference sequence). This CDR3 has 18 residues. Here the CDR3 DNA reads TGTGCCAGCAGTTTAGGGAAGGGACTAGCGGGGCCCTGGGTTGAGCAGTTCTTC. It translates to CASSLGKGLAGPWVEQFF.

The rearrangement links TRBV9 to TRBJ2-5, with 7 bases fitting TRBD2. The V segment lost 4 bases and the J segment 2 bases; nucleotides outside the gene matches: 11. CDR3 length: 16 amino acids. CDR1 SGDLS and CDR2 YYNGEE come from the germline V gene. The CDR3 spells CASSPLGGSRQETQYF. The CDR3 DNA is TGTGCCAGCAGCCCCCTGGGAGGGTCCCGACAAGAGACCCAGTACTTC.

In nucleotides, the CDR3 is TGTGCCAGTAGTATCTCAAGCGCTTCGGTCTACGAGCAGTACTTC. Residues: CASSISSASVYEQYF. This chain connects TRBV19 to TRBJ2-7; D call uncertain. CDR3 length: 15 residues. Germline V CDR1 and CDR2: LNHDA, SQIVND (reference sequence). V was pared by 3 bases and J by 3 bases, with 15 bases between.

V is TRBV4-3 and J is TRBJ2-7, with 9 positions matching TRBD1. This CDR3 contains 16 residues. V dropped 2 bases and J dropped 0; count of bases not matched to a gene: 5. CDR1 is LGHNA and CDR2 is YSLEER in the germline V gene. The CDR3 protein is CASSQYRDRASYEQYF. The CDR3 nucleotides are TGCGCCAGCAGCCAATACCGGGACAGGGCCTCCTACGAGCAGTACTTC.

This clone has only a few counts. The chain links TRBV19 to TRBJ1-3; 9 bases match TRBD1. This CDR3 spans 13 amino acids. The V gene's germline CDR1 is LNHDA and CDR2 SQIVND (reference sequence). V was pared by 9 bases and J by 4 bases, with 4 bases of the junction left unmatched. CDR3 sequence reads: CASRTGAGNTIYF. Here the CDR3 DNA reads TGTGCCAGCCGGACAGGGGCAGGAAACACCATATATTTT.

This clone was counted between two and nine times. This chain joins TRBV27 and TRBJ2-1, with TRBD2 identical over 10 bases. V gave up 5 bases and J gave up 0 bases; unmatched junction bases: 4. The germline V gene encodes CDR1 MNHEY and CDR2 SMNVEV (reference sequence). The CDR3 is 16 residues long. The CDR3 DNA reads TGTGCCAGCAGTCAATCTAGCGGGAGCTCCTACAATGAGCAGTTCTTC. It codes for CASSQSSGSSYNEQFF.

This clone turned up a few times. The chain is built from TRBV12-3 or TRBV12-4 and TRBJ1-2; D might be TRBD1 (5 bases). This CDR3 has 12 residues. Trimming left V 0 bases short and J 8 bases short, with 7 bases between. The CDR3 nucleotides read TGTGCCAGCAGTTTAGCAGGGGAAGGCTACACCTTC. Protein sequence: CASSLAGEGYTF.

The V call is TRBV14, the J call TRBJ1-2; unclear D gene. Germline V gene lookup returns CDR1 SGHDN and CDR2 FVKESK. V was pared by 1 base and J by 7 bases, with 13 bases between. This CDR3 has 14 amino acids. CDR3: CASSQAEGAGGYTF. The CDR3 DNA reads TGTGCCAGCAGCCAAGCCGAGGGCGCCGGTGGCTACACCTTC.

The chain recombines TRBV18 with TRBJ1-1, with TRBD1 as a possible D gene (6 bases). Looked up from germline, CDR1 is KGHSH and CDR2 is LQKENI. The CDR3 spans 15 residues. The V end was cut by 2 bases, the J end by 4 bases, with 14 bases between. The CDR3 DNA follows: TGTGCCAGCTCACCATCAAAACAGGGTTCCACTGAAGCTTTCTTT. Protein sequence: CASSPSKQGSTEAFF. Combining the CDR3 with reference TRBV18 and TRBJ1-1 gives the whole variable domain NAGVMQNPRHLVRRRGQEARLRCSPMKGHSHVYWYRQLPEEGLKFMVYLQKENIIDESGMPKERFSAEFPKEGPSILRIQQVVRGDSAAYFCASSPSKQGSTEAFFGQGTRLTVV.

This chain joins TRBV4-3 and TRBJ1-5; 7 nucleotides line up with TRBD1. The CDR3 covers 20 residues. With 0 bases clipped from V and 4 bases from J, the junction kept 18 bases outside the gene matches. Germline CDR1 is LGHNA and CDR2 is YSLEER. This chain's CDR3 is CASSQDSGGTGLTPNQPQHF. The CDR3 nucleotides read TGCGCCAGCAGCCAAGACTCAGGGGGTACAGGGCTGACGCCTAATCAGCCCCAGCATTTT.

The gene calls are TRBV19 and TRBJ2-5; D gene unclear. Trimming shortened V by 3 bases and J by 4 bases, and 6 bases separated the two germline ends. The germline V gene has CDR1 LNHDA and CDR2 SQIVND (reference sequence). The CDR3 is made up of 12 amino acids. CDR3 DNA: TGTGCCAGTAGTATGATGGCAGAGACCCAGTACTTC. Translated, it gives CASSMMAETQYF.

J is TRBJ1-6 and V is TRBV19; possible D gene TRBD1, 5 bases. V lost 2 bases and J 10 bases, leaving 12 bases between the germline ends. The CDR3 sequence is 14 residues long. Germline loops: CDR1 LNHDA, CDR2 SQIVND (reference sequence). In DNA, the CDR3 is TGTGCCAGTAGTATAACAGGAAAGGAGTCACCCCTCCACTTT. Encoded protein: CASSITGKESPLHF.

This chain connects TRBV19 to TRBJ2-7; TRBD1 matches 7 bases. Germline CDR1 reads LNHDA; CDR2 reads SQIVND (reference sequence). V was clipped by 5 bases and J by 2 bases; unmatched bases: 0. The CDR3 totals 12 residues. For the CDR3, the DNA is TGTGCCAGTAGTGGACAGGCCTACGAGCAGTACTTC. Protein: CASSGQAYEQYF.

This sequence joins TRBV6-2 or TRBV6-3 and TRBJ2-7; TRBD2 matches 9 bases. The germline V gene has CDR1 MNHEY and CDR2 SVGEGT. After removal of 5 bases from V and 2 bases from J, the junction contained 10 bases not matched to a gene. The CDR3 sequence is 16 residues long. CDR3 residues: CASSPSWTSVAYEQYF. The CDR3 coding sequence is TGTGCCAGCAGTCCAAGTTGGACTAGCGTTGCCTACGAGCAGTACTTC.

V usage is TRBV19 and J usage is TRBJ1-2; tentative D call: TRBD1 (5 bases). CDR3 length: 16 amino acids. In germline, CDR1 is LNHDA, CDR2 SQIVND (reference sequence). With 0 bases removed from V and 4 bases from J, the gap between germline ends came to 15 bases. Here the CDR3 reads CASSIDKAGILYGYTF. The CDR3 DNA is TGTGCCAGTAGTATAGATAAGGCAGGGATTCTCTATGGCTACACCTTC.

The chain recombines TRBV18 with TRBJ2-1, with TRBD2 as a possible D gene (6 bases). In germline, CDR1 is KGHSH, CDR2 LQKENI. This CDR3 has 18 residues. Trimming removed 2 bases from V and 4 bases from J, with 21 bases in between. CDR3 nucleotides: TGTGCCAGCTCACCATCGCCTAGTGGTAGCGGCGAGTACAATGAGCAGTTCTTC. Translating it yields CASSPSPSGSGEYNEQFF.

The chain combines TRBV5-8 with TRBJ2-1, with D hard to call. In germline, CDR1 is SGHTS, CDR2 YDEGEE. This CDR3 is 16 amino acids long. V shed 0 bases and J shed 0 bases, with 10 bases lying between them. This chain's CDR3 is CASSLGVLSSYNEQFF. CDR3 bases: TGTGCCAGCAGCTTGGGGGTGTTAAGCTCCTACAATGAGCAGTTCTTC.

V gene TRBV4-3 combines with J gene TRBJ1-2; D possibly corresponds to TRBD1 (6 bases). Germline CDR1 is LGHNA and CDR2 is YSLEER. V dropped 3 bases and J dropped 8 bases, with 10 bases sitting between them. CDR3 length: 12 amino acids. In DNA form, the CDR3 reads TGCGCCAGCAGCCAGGGGGCGTGGGGCTACACCTTC. Translated, it gives CASSQGAWGYTF.

There are a few counts of this clone. The chain uses TRBV20-1 and TRBJ1-4, with D tentatively TRBD1 (5 bases). The V and J ends lost 3 bases and 4 bases respectively, with 12 bases between them. CDR1 and CDR2 from the germline V gene are DFQATT and SNEGSKA (reference sequence). The CDR3 runs 14 residues. The CDR3 DNA sequence: TGCAGTGCTAGTTGGGGGAAGGGTAATGAAAAACTGTTTTTT. This codes for CSASWGKGNEKLFF.